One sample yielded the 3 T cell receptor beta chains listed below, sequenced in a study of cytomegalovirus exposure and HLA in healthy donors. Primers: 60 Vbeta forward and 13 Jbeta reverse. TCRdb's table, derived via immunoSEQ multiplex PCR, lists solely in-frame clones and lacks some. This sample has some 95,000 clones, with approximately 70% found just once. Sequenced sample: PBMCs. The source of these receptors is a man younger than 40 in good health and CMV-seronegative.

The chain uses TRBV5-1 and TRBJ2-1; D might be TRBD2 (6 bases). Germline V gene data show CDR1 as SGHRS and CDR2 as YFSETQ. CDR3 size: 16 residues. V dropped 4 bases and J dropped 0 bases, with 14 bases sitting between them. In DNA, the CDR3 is TGCGCCAGCAGCAAGTACCAGCGGGCCTCCTACAATGAGCAGTTCTTC. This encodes CASSKYQRASYNEQFF.

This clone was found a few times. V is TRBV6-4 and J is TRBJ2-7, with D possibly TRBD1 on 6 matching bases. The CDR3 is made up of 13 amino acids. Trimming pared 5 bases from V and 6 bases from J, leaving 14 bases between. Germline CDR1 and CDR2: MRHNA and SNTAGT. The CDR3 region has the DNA TGTGCCAGCAGTCGGGTTTTGGACAGCGAGCAGTACTTC. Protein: CASSRVLDSEQYF.

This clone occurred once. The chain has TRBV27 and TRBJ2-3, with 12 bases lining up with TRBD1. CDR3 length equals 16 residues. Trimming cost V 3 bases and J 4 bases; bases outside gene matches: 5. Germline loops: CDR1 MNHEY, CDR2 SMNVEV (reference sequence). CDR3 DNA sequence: TGTGCCAGCAGTTTGCTCCGGGACAGGGGGCCAGATACGCAGTATTTT. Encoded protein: CASSLLRDRGPDTQYF.